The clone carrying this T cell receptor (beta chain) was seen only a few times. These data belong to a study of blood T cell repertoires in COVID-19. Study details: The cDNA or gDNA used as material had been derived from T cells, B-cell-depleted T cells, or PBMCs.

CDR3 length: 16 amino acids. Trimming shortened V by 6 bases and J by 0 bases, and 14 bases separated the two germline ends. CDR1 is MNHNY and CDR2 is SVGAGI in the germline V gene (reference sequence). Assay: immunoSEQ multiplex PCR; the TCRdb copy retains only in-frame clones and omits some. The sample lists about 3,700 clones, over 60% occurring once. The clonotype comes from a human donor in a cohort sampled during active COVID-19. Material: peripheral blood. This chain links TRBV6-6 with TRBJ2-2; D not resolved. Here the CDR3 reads CASSQRVGPNTGELFF. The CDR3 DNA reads TGTGCCAGCAGCCAACGGGTTGGTCCGAACACCGGGGAGCTGTTTTTT.